The clone carrying this T cell receptor beta chain appeared many times. The sample originates from a study of T-cell reconstitution after alpha-beta-depleted transplantation in children. Construction of the TCRbeta library involved unique molecular identifiers. TCRdb itself ran the PCR reads through MiXCR, one entry per CDR3 protein. The sample consists of more than 550,000 distinct CDR3 sequences, about 10% of them appearing once. This CDR3 spans 13 amino acids. Trimming pared 5 bases from V and 4 bases from J, leaving 9 bases between. Per the germline V gene, CDR1 is SGHDT and CDR2 is YYEEEE. This chain joins TRBV5-6 and TRBJ2-2; D uncertain. This TCR was recovered from a human donor who donated a stem cell graft to a child with acute myeloid leukemia. The source material was PBMCs from the stem cell graft donor, sampled from the stem cell graft. The CDR3: CASRRRTTGELFF. The CDR3 bases are TGTGCCAGCAGGCGCAGAACCACCGGGGAGCTGTTTTTT.